These 4 T cell receptor beta chains originate from one sample sequenced in a study of shared T cell receptors in the human thymus. Only in-frame clones appear in the TCRdb table, and some are missing; sequencing was by immunoSEQ multiplex PCR. The sample has 640,000 or so clones, more than 70% seen once. This same sample was also taken into another study, of human thymus T cells.

The sequenced sample consisted of thymocytes. The source of these receptors is a boy younger than two with a congenital heart defect.

This rearrangement joins TRBV9 to TRBJ2-1; D perhaps matches TRBD1 (5 bases). V was cut by 1 base and J by 4 bases, with 15 bases left in between. Germline assignment: CDR1 SGDLS and CDR2 YYNGEE. The CDR3 is 16 residues long. The CDR3 reads CASSVRGSQNYNEQFF. CDR3 sequence (DNA): TGTGCCAGCAGCGTAAGGGGATCCCAAAATTACAATGAGCAGTTCTTC.

The rearrangement uses TRBV10-3 and TRBJ2-3; D possibly corresponds to TRBD1 (6 bases). Germline-derived CDR1 and CDR2 are ENHRY and SYGVKD. Trimming removed 0 bases from V and 2 bases from J, with 12 bases in between. The CDR3 contains 16 residues. CDR3 nucleotides: TGTGCCATCAGTGAGTCTCCAGGGGTCATCACAGATACGCAGTATTTT. This codes for CAISESPGVITDTQYF.

CDR3 in DNA: TGTGCCAGCAGCGTACGGCGGAACAATGAGCAGTTCTTC. It encodes CASSVRRNNEQFF. The genes are TRBV9 and TRBJ2-1, with D unresolved. V lost 1 base and J lost 5, with 7 bases in between. CDR3 length: 13 residues. Germline V lookup: CDR1 SGDLS, CDR2 YYNGEE.

This chain links TRBV27 with TRBJ1-2; TRBD1 is a possible D gene (5 bases). CDR1 and CDR2 from the germline V gene are MNHEY and SMNVEV (reference sequence). V dropped 5 bases and J dropped 0 bases, with 13 bases sitting between them. CDR3 length: 15 amino acids. The CDR3 DNA is TGTGCCAGCAGTACCCGACAGCCAACTAACTATGGCTACACCTTC. It codes for CASSTRQPTNYGYTF.